This TCR beta chain emerged from a study of T cell responses to AZD1222 COVID-19 vaccine. On the study more broadly: Pooling was applied to second doses at about 4 or about 12 weeks.

Germline loops: CDR1 SNHLY, CDR2 FYNNEI. Trimming at V came to 6 bases and at J to 3 bases, leaving 14 bases not matched to a gene. The CDR3 loop spans 18 amino acids. Remarks on this clone: Its antigen is still unknown.

Sequenced by immunoSEQ multiplex PCR; TCRdb stores in-frame clones only, minus some. The sample has around 79,000 clones; nearly 90% are singletons. Findings and caveats of the study: Dominant at 160-218 and 743-854, vaccine-associated CD4 TCRs also spanned spike.

Sequenced material: peripheral blood, taken on day 0 of AZD1222 vaccination. V gene TRBV2 combines with J gene TRBJ1-5; 10 bases are shared with TRBD1. The receptor was isolated from an adult in good health. The CDR3 DNA follows: TGTGCCAGCAGGCCGGGACAGGGGCTTTCCATTTCCAATCAGCCCCAGCATTTT. Protein product: CASRPGQGLSISNQPQHF.